These T cell receptor beta chains were read from a single sample in a study of Ad26.COV2.S vaccination and SARS-CoV-2 variants. Only in-frame clones appear in the TCRdb table, and some are missing; sequencing was by immunoSEQ multiplex PCR. Of about 400,000 clones in the sample, about 89% were seen once. The sequencing here drew on peripheral blood, taken in a trial of Ad26.COV2.S vaccine versus placebo. Receptors were obtained from a person aged 18 to 65 who received the Ad26.COV2.S COVID-19 vaccine or a placebo. Each CDR3 is given with its conserved first and last residue. A D gene is named only where the DNA matches it firmly. A clone size is listed for some rows: how often the clone was seen (once, few, many), or a class if it is expanded.

>TRBJ1-6|TRBV10-3|-|TRBD1
CAIREGTGGQGILHF
TGTGCCATCAGGGAAGGGACAGGGGGTCAAGGTATTCTCCACTTT
>TRBJ2-1|TRBV29-1|-|TRBD2
CSVGGRTHEQFF
TGCAGCGTTGGCGGGAGGACGCATGAGCAGTTCTTC
>TRBJ2-7|TRBV30|-|TRBD2
CAWTASGGLSSYEQYF
TGTGCCTGGACGGCTAGCGGGGGCCTTAGCTCCTACGAGCAGTACTTC
>TRBJ2-7|TRBV28|-|TRBD1
CASPPRQGYEQYF
TGTGCCAGCCCACCCCGACAGGGCTACGAGCAGTACTTC
>TRBJ2-3|TRBV6-4|once|-
CASPLLGGRTDTQYF
TGTGCCAGCCCCCTCCTCGGGGGCCGCACAGATACGCAGTATTTT
>TRBJ2-2|TRBV7-3|few|TRBD1
CASRPYSGTGETGELFF
TGTGCCAGCAGACCTTACTCCGGGACAGGGGAAACCGGGGAGCTGTTTTTT
>TRBJ2-1|TRBV19|-|-
CASSFSADLSNEQFF
TGTGCCAGTAGCTTTAGCGCAGATCTCTCCAATGAGCAGTTCTTC
>TRBJ2-1|TRBV28|-|TRBD2
CASSPITSGRRMEQFF
TGTGCCAGCAGTCCGATCACTAGCGGGAGAAGGATGGAGCAGTTCTTC
>TRBJ2-3|TRBV7-8|-|-
CASSIQRVVRDTQYF
TGTGCCAGCAGCATACAGAGGGTGGTGAGGGATACGCAGTATTTT
>TRBJ2-1|TRBV19|-|-
CATRTYNEQFF
TGTGCCACCCGGACCTACAATGAGCAGTTCTTC
>TRBJ2-3|TRBV6-5|once|TRBD2
CASRGAGETDTQYF
TGTGCCAGCAGGGGAGCGGGAGAGACGGATACGCAGTATTTT
>TRBJ2-7|TRBV2|-|-
CASSVGGPEQYF
TGTGCCAGCAGCGTAGGTGGACCCGAGCAGTACTTC
>TRBJ1-1|TRBV19|-|-
CASSRAGFSNTEAFF
TGTGCCAGTAGTCGCGCGGGGTTCTCGAACACTGAAGCTTTCTTT
>TRBJ1-4|TRBV25-1|once|TRBD1
CASSEWPGGGEKLFF
TGTGCCAGCAGTGAATGGCCAGGGGGAGGTGAAAAACTGTTTTTT
>TRBJ2-5|TRBV10-3|-|-
CAISLGGGEETQYF
TGTGCCATCAGCTTGGGGGGTGGGGAAGAGACCCAGTACTTC
>TRBJ2-7|TRBV9|once|-
CASSVGSSPYGEQYF
TGTGCCAGCAGCGTAGGTTCTAGCCCCTACGGCGAGCAGTACTTC
>TRBJ1-5|TRBV28|-|TRBD1
CASRGTVPNQPQHF
TGTGCCAGCAGGGGGACAGTGCCGAATCAGCCCCAGCATTTT
>TRBJ1-5|TRBV5-4|-|-
CASSPGPEGGQPQHF
TGTGCCAGCAGCCCCGGCCCCGAGGGCGGTCAGCCCCAGCATTTT
>TRBJ2-7|TRBV25-1|-|-
CASSSRGFGGDPYEQYF
TGTGCCAGCAGCTCAAGGGGCTTCGGCGGCGACCCCTACGAGCAGTACTTC
>TRBJ2-1|TRBV5-1|-|TRBD2
CASSLGSGRGDEQFF
TGCGCCAGCAGCTTGGGTAGCGGGAGAGGGGATGAGCAGTTCTTC
>TRBJ2-5|TRBV5-1|-|-
CASSSNIRDRETQYF
TGCGCCAGCAGCAGTAATATCCGGGACCGTGAGACCCAGTACTTC
>TRBJ2-7|TRBV9|-|TRBD1
CASSAPGTGGYEQYF
TGTGCCAGCAGCGCCCCCGGGACAGGGGGCTACGAGCAGTACTTC
>TRBJ2-2|TRBV10-2|-|TRBD2
CASSESQGLAYAGELFF
TGCGCCAGCAGTGAGTCGCAGGGACTAGCGTATGCCGGGGAGCTGTTTTTT
>TRBJ1-2|TRBV5-4|-|TRBD1
CASSPGQGNYGYTF
TGTGCCAGCAGCCCGGGACAGGGAAACTATGGCTACACCTTC
>TRBJ2-3|TRBV29-1|-|TRBD2
CSVDYTASGVSTDTQYF
TGCAGCGTTGATTATACGGCTAGCGGAGTTAGCACAGATACGCAGTATTTT
>TRBJ1-2|TRBV3-1/TRBV3-2|once|-
CASRKSDTRYGYTF
TGTGCCAGCAGAAAGTCGGACACCCGCTATGGCTACACCTTC
>TRBJ2-4|TRBV5-1|-|-
CASSPFRAKNIQYF
TGCGCCAGCAGCCCCTTCCGTGCCAAAAACATTCAGTACTTC
>TRBJ1-1|TRBV21-1|few|-
CSQKNTEAFF
TGCAGCCAAAAGAACACTGAAGCTTTCTTT
>TRBJ2-2|TRBV6-4|-|-
CASSQDDTGELFF
TGTGCCAGCAGTCAGGACGACACCGGGGAGCTGTTTTTT
>TRBJ1-1|TRBV2|-|-
CASSEGFSSEAFF
TGTGCCAGCAGTGAGGGGTTTTCTTCTGAAGCTTTCTTT
>TRBJ2-1|TRBV14|-|-
CASSRTTGTVSYNEQFF
TGTGCCAGCAGCCGGACCACCGGGACTGTCTCCTACAATGAGCAGTTCTTC
>TRBJ1-4|TRBV7-7|few|-
CASSPSPATNEKLFF
TGTGCCAGCAGCCCCTCACCAGCAACTAATGAAAAACTGTTTTTT
>TRBJ2-1|TRBV30|-|TRBD2
CAWSARLAGGYEQFF
TGTGCCTGGAGTGCACGACTAGCGGGGGGGTATGAGCAGTTCTTC
>TRBJ1-1|TRBV3-1/TRBV3-2|-|-
CASSSPPGVTEAFF
TGTGCCAGCAGCTCCCCCCCGGGCGTGACTGAAGCTTTCTTT
>TRBJ2-7|TRBV30|-|-
CAWSVRSEQYF
TGTGCCTGGAGTGTACGCAGCGAGCAGTACTTC
>TRBJ1-1|TRBV6-5|-|-
CASSYSKIGTEAFF
TGTGCCAGCAGTTACTCAAAAATCGGGACTGAAGCTTTCTTT
>TRBJ2-1|TRBV12-3/TRBV12-4|once|-
CASRGRGGEQFF
TGTGCCAGCAGAGGCAGGGGGGGTGAGCAGTTCTTC
>TRBJ2-7|TRBV5-4|-|TRBD2
CASSSGTSGSYEQYF
TGTGCCAGCAGCTCCGGGACTAGCGGATCCTACGAGCAGTACTTC
>TRBJ2-3|TRBV7-8|-|-
CASRRTRETDTQYF
TGTGCCAGCAGGCGGACGAGGGAAACAGATACGCAGTATTTT
>TRBJ2-1|TRBV4-2|-|-
CASSPSGGGFYNEQFF
TGTGCCAGCAGCCCCTCTGGGGGGGGCTTCTACAATGAGCAGTTCTTC
>TRBJ2-3|TRBV14|-|-
CASSVTMGDTQYF
TGTGCCAGCAGCGTCACCATGGGTGATACGCAGTATTTT
>TRBJ2-1|TRBV2|-|TRBD2
CASSYGTSGSSYNEQFF
TGTGCCAGCAGTTACGGGACTAGCGGGAGTTCCTACAATGAGCAGTTCTTC
>TRBJ2-3|TRBV28|-|-
CASRELGPDTQYF
TGTGCCAGCCGGGAGTTGGGTCCAGATACGCAGTATTTT
>TRBJ2-7|TRBV28|-|-
CASRLRDSYEQYF
TGTGCCAGCAGGTTGCGGGACTCGTACGAGCAGTACTTC
>TRBJ2-5|TRBV12-3/TRBV12-4|-|TRBD1
CASSPPDRGQYF
TGTGCCAGCAGCCCCCCAGACAGGGGGCAGTACTTC
>TRBJ1-3|TRBV30|few|TRBD1
CAWGTGTGNTIYF
TGTGCCTGGGGGACAGGGACTGGAAACACCATATATTTT
>TRBJ2-7|TRBV19|-|TRBD1
CASRGTESSYEQYF
TGTGCCAGTAGGGGGACAGAGAGTTCCTACGAGCAGTACTTC
>TRBJ2-1|TRBV27|-|-
CASSLGPPGLDEQFF
TGTGCCAGCAGTTTAGGTCCTCCGGGTTTGGATGAGCAGTTCTTC
>TRBJ2-7|TRBV10-3|once|TRBD2
CAISGLADSSYEQYF
TGTGCCATCAGTGGACTAGCTGATAGCTCCTACGAGCAGTACTTC
>TRBJ2-7|TRBV3-1/TRBV3-2|-|TRBD1
CASSHRGYEQYF
TGTGCCAGCAGCCACAGGGGGTACGAGCAGTACTTC
>TRBJ2-6|TRBV10-3|-|TRBD1
CAIRGQGATGSGANVLTF
TGTGCCATCAGGGGACAGGGGGCTACCGGTTCAGGGGCCAACGTCCTGACTTTC
>TRBJ1-1|TRBV28|-|TRBD1
CASSLDYLGQGTEAFF
TGTGCCAGCAGTTTAGATTATCTGGGACAGGGCACTGAAGCTTTCTTT
>TRBJ2-5|TRBV11-3|once|-
CASSPRLGETQYF
TGTGCCAGCAGCCCTAGATTGGGGGAGACCCAGTACTTC
>TRBJ1-2|TRBV11-3|-|-
CASSLDSLYGYTF
TGTGCCAGCAGCTTAGACAGCCTCTATGGCTACACCTTC
>TRBJ2-3|TRBV30|-|TRBD2
CAWAGGRVSTDTQYF
TGTGCCTGGGCGGGGGGTAGAGTGAGCACAGATACGCAGTATTTT